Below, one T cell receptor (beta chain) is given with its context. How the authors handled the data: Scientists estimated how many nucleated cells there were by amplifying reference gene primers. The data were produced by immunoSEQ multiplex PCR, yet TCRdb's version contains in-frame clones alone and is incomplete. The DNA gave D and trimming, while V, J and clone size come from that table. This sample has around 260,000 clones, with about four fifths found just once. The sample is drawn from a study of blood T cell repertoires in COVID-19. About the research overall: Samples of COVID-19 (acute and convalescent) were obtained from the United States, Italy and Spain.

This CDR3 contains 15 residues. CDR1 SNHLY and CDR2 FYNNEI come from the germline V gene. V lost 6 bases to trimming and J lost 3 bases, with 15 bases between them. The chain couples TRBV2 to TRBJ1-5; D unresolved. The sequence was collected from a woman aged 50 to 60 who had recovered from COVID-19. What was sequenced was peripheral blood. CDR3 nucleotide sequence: TGTGCCAGCAGGGCCAATGGGAGTCCCAATCAGCCCCAGCATTTT. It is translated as CASRANGSPNQPQHF.